These 24 T cell receptor beta chains originate from one sample sequenced in a study of blood T cell repertoires in COVID-19. TCRdb's copy holds only in-frame clones and misses some; the assay was immunoSEQ multiplex PCR. The sample gives some 450,000 clones, about 87% of which show up once; roughly an eighth is in the top ten. The sequenced material came from peripheral blood. Receptors originate from a woman between 50 and 59 years old with COVID-19, enrolled during active disease.

This chain links TRBV11-2 with TRBJ2-2; TRBD1 agrees at 10 bases. The CDR3 totals 14 residues. Unmatched junction bases numbered 3, after V lost 5 bases and J lost 6 bases. The V gene's germline CDR1 is SGHAT and CDR2 FQNNGV. The CDR3, as DNA: TGTGCCAGCAGCCTGGGACAGGGGTCCGGGGAGCTGTTTTTT. Translating it yields CASSLGQGSGELFF. Drawing the rest from reference TRBV11-2 and TRBJ2-2, the complete variable domain is EAGVAQSPRYKIIEKRQSVAFWCNPISGHATLYWYQQILGQGPKLLIQFQNNGVVDDSQLPKDRFSAERLKGVDSTLKIQPAKLEDSAVYLCASSLGQGSGELFFGEGSRLTVL.

The V and J genes are TRBV5-1 and TRBJ1-4, with 7 bases identical to TRBD1. Germline lookup yields CDR1 SGHRS and CDR2 YFSETQ. The CDR3 has 16 amino acids. V gave up 2 bases and J gave up 0 bases; unmatched junction bases: 4. The DNA for the CDR3 is TGCGCCAGCAGCTTAGGGGACAGAACAACTAATGAAAAACTGTTTTTT. Amino acids: CASSLGDRTTNEKLFF. Based on the CDR3 plus reference TRBV5-1 and TRBJ1-4, the full variable domain is KAGVTQTPRYLIKTRGQQVTLSCSPISGHRSVSWYQQTPGQGLQFLFEYFSETQRNKGNFPGRFSGRQFSNSRSEMNVSTLELGDSALYLCASSLGDRTTNEKLFFGSGTQLSVL.

The sample holds a few counts of this clone. The chain uses TRBV4-1 and TRBJ1-3; 7 bases line up with TRBD1. CDR1 is MGHRA and CDR2 is YSYEKL in the germline V gene. This CDR3 is 15 amino acids long. The trim removed 4 bases at V and 4 bases at J, leaving 7 bases unmatched. In DNA form, the CDR3 reads TGCGCCAGCAGCCCACCCATCAGGGGGGGAAACACCATATATTTT. As protein: CASSPPIRGGNTIYF.

The rearrangement joins TRBV13 to TRBJ2-7; D is uncertain. CDR3 size: 17 residues. Trimming removed 4 bases at V and 1 base at J, with 20 bases between. Per the germline V gene, CDR1 is PRHDT and CDR2 is FYEKMQ (reference sequence). The CDR3 DNA reads TGTGCCAGCAGCTCAAACCCAGGTCGACCAGGATCCTACGAGCAGTACTTC. This codes for CASSSNPGRPGSYEQYF.

V and J are TRBV5-1 and TRBJ2-1; perhaps TRBD1 as D (5 bases). Germline assignment: CDR1 SGHRS and CDR2 YFSETQ. This CDR3 is built from 13 residues. Trimming pared 2 bases from V and 5 bases from J, leaving 8 bases between. CDR3 region: CASSLDSHNEQFF. The CDR3 DNA sequence: TGCGCCAGCAGCTTAGACAGCCACAATGAGCAGTTCTTC.

This clone was recorded once. The CDR3 reads CASSPSPGLPPDTQYF. The CDR3 coding sequence is TGTGCCAGCTCACCATCGCCGGGACTTCCCCCAGATACGCAGTATTTT. This chain uses TRBV18 with TRBJ2-3, with D possibly TRBD2 on 6 matching bases. CDR3 length: 16 amino acids. Trimming cost V 2 bases and J 4 bases, with 16 bases left between them. Germline CDR1 and CDR2: KGHSH and LQKENI.

The J gene is TRBJ1-1, the V gene TRBV6-5; 7 bases fit TRBD1. This CDR3 has 13 residues. V shed 4 bases, J shed 8 bases, and the junction held 7 bases outside the gene matches. Germline assignment: CDR1 MNHEY and CDR2 SVGAGI. CDR3 loop: CASSFEGAIEAFF. CDR3 DNA sequence: TGTGCCAGCAGTTTCGAGGGGGCGATCGAAGCTTTCTTT.

This clone was detected once. J is TRBJ2-7 and V is TRBV24-1; a weak D match, TRBD1 (5 bases). Germline assignment: CDR1 KGHDR and CDR2 SFDVKD. This CDR3 contains 15 residues. Trimming cost V 4 bases and J 0 bases, with 12 bases left between them. The CDR3 region has the DNA TGTGCCACCAGTGACCGACAGCGAGACTCCTACGAGCAGTACTTC. This encodes CATSDRQRDSYEQYF.

This chain links TRBV9 with TRBJ1-1, with D uncertain. CDR1 is SGDLS and CDR2 is YYNGEE in the germline V gene. Between the trimmed V and J ends, which lost 3 bases and 3 bases, there was a span of 6 bases. This CDR3 has 12 amino acids. The CDR3, as DNA: TGTGCCAGCAGCGGAGGGCACACTGAAGCTTTCTTT. It translates to CASSGGHTEAFF.

The rearrangement joins TRBV19 to TRBJ1-6; D perhaps matches TRBD1 (5 bases). The CDR3 length is 16 residues. Germline V gene lookup returns CDR1 LNHDA and CDR2 SQIVND (reference sequence). V was pared by 3 bases and J by 8 bases, with 17 bases between. Here the CDR3 reads CASSMGTPSPHSPLHF. CDR3 coding DNA: TGTGCCAGTAGTATGGGGACTCCAAGCCCCCATTCACCCCTCCACTTT.

This chain links TRBV7-9 with TRBJ2-3; TRBD2 agrees at 10 bases. This CDR3 has 16 residues. Germline V gene data show CDR1 as SEHNR and CDR2 as FQNEAQ (reference sequence). Trimming cost V 1 base and J 4 bases; bases outside gene matches: 5. The DNA for the CDR3 is TGTGCCAGCAGCTTAGTCCTAGCGGGGGTCGCAGATACGCAGTATTTT. It translates to CASSLVLAGVADTQYF.

The chain is built from TRBV10-1 and TRBJ1-1, with a possible D match to TRBD1 (6 bases). The V gene lost 6 bases and the J gene lost 4 bases, with 12 bases spanning the gap. This CDR3 has 13 residues. CDR1 is WNHNN and CDR2 is SYGVQD in the germline V gene (reference sequence). The CDR3 sequence: CASSPRGGTEAFF. The DNA for the CDR3 is TGCGCCAGCAGCCCCAGGGGCGGCACTGAAGCTTTCTTT.

This chain joins TRBV4-1 and TRBJ2-7; 7 nucleotides line up with TRBD1. This CDR3 has 16 amino acids. The junction had 15 bases not matched to a gene; V was cut back by 3 bases and J by 7 bases. CDR1 and CDR2 (germline): MGHRA, YSYEKL. The CDR3 DNA reads TGCGCCAGCAGCCACCAGACCACAGGGGTCCCCCGGGAGCAGTACTTC. It translates to CASSHQTTGVPREQYF.

The chain is built from TRBV9 and TRBJ2-1, with 7 bases fitting TRBD2. J lost 0 bases, V lost 4 bases, and 13 bases had no gene match. The length of the CDR3 is 18 residues. Germline V gives CDR1 SGDLS, CDR2 YYNGEE. CDR3 amino acids: CASSPRRAGLSSYNEQFF. The CDR3 DNA follows: TGTGCCAGCAGCCCTCGTCGAGCGGGGCTTAGCTCCTACAATGAGCAGTTCTTC. The entire variable domain, with the rest obtained from reference TRBV9 and TRBJ2-1, is as follows: DSGVTQTPKHLITATGQRVTLRCSPRSGDLSVYWYQQSLDQGLQFLIQYYNGEERAKGNILERFSAQQFPDLHSELNLSSLELGDSALYFCASSPRRAGLSSYNEQFFGPGTRLTVL.

This chain uses TRBV11-3 with TRBJ2-2; 7 bases line up with TRBD1. J lost 4 bases, V lost 4 bases, and 3 bases had no gene match. The CDR3 is 14 amino acids. Germline V gene data show CDR1 as SGHNT and CDR2 as YENEEA. CDR3 coding DNA: TGTGCCAGCAGCTCGACAGGGTTCACCGGGGAGCTGTTTTTT. Translating gives CASSSTGFTGELFF.

This clone was counted once. Here the CDR3 reads CASSLTASQPQHF. CDR3 DNA: TGTGCCAGCAGTTTAACCGCGAGTCAGCCCCAGCATTTT. This chain joins TRBV12-3 or TRBV12-4 and TRBJ1-5, with no clear D. The V end was cut by 2 bases, the J end by 6 bases, with 8 bases between. The CDR3 has 13 residues.

This rearrangement joins TRBV11-2 to TRBJ1-1, with D perhaps TRBD1 (6 bases). The CDR3 is 14 residues long. The V end lost 4 bases, the J end lost 3 bases, and 12 bases lay between the germline ends. Germline CDR1 and CDR2: SGHAT and FQNNGV. This chain's CDR3 is CASSSRGGDTEAFF. CDR3 coding DNA: TGTGCCAGCAGCTCACGAGGGGGGGACACTGAAGCTTTCTTT.

V is TRBV6-5 and J is TRBJ2-1, with D unresolved. Deletions cut 7 bases from V and 0 bases from J, with 10 bases between. The CDR3 spans 14 residues. Looked up from germline, CDR1 is MNHEY and CDR2 is SVGAGI. The CDR3 DNA sequence: TGTGCCAGCACGGCAGGAAGCTCCTACAATGAGCAGTTCTTC. Protein: CASTAGSSYNEQFF.

The chain couples TRBV5-1 to TRBJ2-7; the match to TRBD1 covers 7 bases. Germline lookup yields CDR1 SGHRS and CDR2 YFSETQ. This CDR3 is built from 14 residues. V shed 6 bases and J 0 bases; nucleotides not matched to a gene: 6. CDR3 protein: CASTLRDSSYEQYF. DNA for the CDR3: TGCGCCAGCACATTGAGGGACAGCTCCTACGAGCAGTACTTC. The entire variable domain, with the rest obtained from reference TRBV5-1 and TRBJ2-7, is as follows: KAGVTQTPRYLIKTRGQQVTLSCSPISGHRSVSWYQQTPGQGLQFLFEYFSETQRNKGNFPGRFSGRQFSNSRSEMNVSTLELGDSALYLCASTLRDSSYEQYFGPGTRLTVT.

The rearrangement uses TRBV27 and TRBJ1-1; 7 bases are a match to TRBD1. After removal of 8 bases from V and 5 bases from J, the junction contained 8 bases not matched to a gene. This CDR3 has 13 residues. Germline V gene lookup returns CDR1 MNHEY and CDR2 SMNVEV (reference sequence). Written as DNA, the CDR3 is TGTGCCAGCTCACAGGGGCGAGAAACTGAAGCTTTCTTT. Its translation: CASSQGRETEAFF.

This clone was counted once. This chain joins TRBV11-2 and TRBJ2-3, with 9 positions matching TRBD1. The germline V gene encodes CDR1 SGHAT and CDR2 FQNNGV. V was clipped by 5 bases and J by 4 bases; unmatched bases: 4. The CDR3 has 14 residues. This CDR3 reads CASSARTGADTQYF. The CDR3 DNA reads TGTGCCAGCAGCGCCCGGACAGGGGCAGATACGCAGTATTTT.

This chain links TRBV29-1 with TRBJ2-1; D may be TRBD2 (6 bases). Germline CDR1 and CDR2: SQVTM and ANQGSEA. The CDR3 length is 12 residues. The V gene lost 4 bases and the J gene lost 8 bases, with 12 bases spanning the gap. DNA for the CDR3: TGCAGCGTTGCGGGGAGGAGGGATGAGCAGTTCTTC. Translated, it gives CSVAGRRDEQFF.

V is TRBV6-5 and J is TRBJ1-1; tentative D call: TRBD1 (5 bases). V lost 0 bases to trimming and J lost 3 bases, with 11 bases between them. Germline assignment: CDR1 MNHEY and CDR2 SVGAGI. This CDR3 region has 15 residues. In DNA, the CDR3 is TGTGCCAGCAGTTACTCGAACCGGGGGGACACTGAAGCTTTCTTT. Its protein is CASSYSNRGDTEAFF.

A note on this clone: Other DNA sequences in this sample translate to the same CDR3. V gene TRBV3-1 (or the pseudogene TRBV3-2) combines with J gene TRBJ1-2; 8 bases map to TRBD1. V lost 8 bases, J lost 0 bases, and 2 bases stayed unmatched. Germline values: CDR1 LGHDT, CDR2 YNNKEL (reference sequence). The CDR3 has 13 amino acids. CDR3 region: CASGQGANYGYTF. In DNA form, the CDR3 reads TGTGCCAGCGGACAGGGAGCTAACTATGGCTACACCTTC.